Following are 30 T cell receptor beta chains from one sample sequenced in a study of OX40 agonist ivuxolimab in advanced cancers. This table comes from immunoSEQ multiplex PCR, and its TCRdb copy is limited to in-frame clones, with some not included. The sample yields approximately 71,000 clones, approximately 94% seen once. The sample here was CD4+ or CD8+ T cells sorted from blood, taken in a trial of the OX40 agonist ivuxolimab. The receptors were gathered from an adult with an advanced solid tumor such as melanoma, head and neck, liver or kidney cancer.

J is TRBJ2-3 and V is TRBV4-2; TRBD1 or TRBD2 may be the D gene (6 bases each). Looked up from germline, CDR1 is LGHNA and CDR2 is YNFKEQ. V was trimmed by 5 bases and J by 0 bases, leaving 18 bases between them. CDR3 size: 17 residues. This CDR3 reads CASSFRGGPFSTDTQYF. Written as DNA, the CDR3 is TGTGCCAGCAGCTTCCGAGGGGGGCCCTTTAGCACAGATACGCAGTATTTT.

J is TRBJ2-1 and V is TRBV19, with 7 bases identical to TRBD2. This CDR3 has 14 amino acids. The germline gives CDR1 LNHDA, CDR2 SQIVND (reference sequence). The ends lost 5 bases at V and 7 bases at J; junction bases unmatched: 8. CDR3 in amino acids: CASSVGGSLNEQFF. The CDR3 DNA sequence: TGTGCCAGTAGTGTAGGCGGGAGTCTGAATGAGCAGTTCTTC.

The V and J genes are TRBV5-8 and TRBJ1-4, with TRBD1 matching 8 bases. Germline V gene sequence: CDR1 SGHTS, CDR2 YDEGEE. The V and J ends lost 5 bases and 8 bases, in that order; junction bases with no gene match: 14. This CDR3 comprises 16 residues. CDR3 DNA: TGTGCCAGCAGTGCGGGTCAGGGGGCTGTCAGCGAAAAACTGTTTTTT. Translated: CASSAGQGAVSEKLFF.

The rearrangement uses TRBV4-2 and TRBJ1-5, with D possibly TRBD1 on 5 matching bases. Germline loops: CDR1 LGHNA, CDR2 YNFKEQ. The CDR3 runs 15 residues. Trimming shortened V by 1 base and J by 5 bases, and 12 bases separated the two germline ends. CDR3 sequence: CASSQGGGIYQPQHF. CDR3 nucleotide sequence: TGTGCCAGCAGCCAAGGTGGGGGAATTTATCAGCCCCAGCATTTT.

V gene TRBV27 combines with J gene TRBJ2-7; 7 bases map to TRBD1. Germline assignment: CDR1 MNHEY and CDR2 SMNVEV (reference sequence). The CDR3 contains 13 residues. J was trimmed by 3 bases and V by 7 bases; bases with no gene match: 6. The CDR3 coding sequence is TGTGCCAGCACCGGGACAGAGGACTACGAGCAGTACTTC. It encodes CASTGTEDYEQYF.

The rearrangement links TRBV9 to TRBJ2-5; D not certain. This CDR3 is built from 14 residues. CDR1 and CDR2 from the germline V gene are SGDLS and YYNGEE. V was clipped by 0 bases and J by 5 bases, with 11 bases between them. The CDR3 loop is CASSVGQSMETQYF. CDR3 in DNA: TGTGCCAGCAGCGTAGGGCAGAGCATGGAGACCCAGTACTTC.

V usage is TRBV29-1 and J usage is TRBJ2-5; 10 bases map to TRBD2. The J call may not be correct, given that the DNA end is closer to TRBJ2-7. This CDR3 spans 14 amino acids. The germline V gene encodes CDR1 SQVTM and CDR2 ANQGSEA. CDR3 protein: CSESTSGSSYEQYF. CDR3 nucleotide sequence: TGCAGCGAGTCGACTAGCGGGTCCTCCTACGAGCAGTACTTC.

The gene calls are TRBV4-2 and TRBJ2-7; 9 bases map to TRBD2. There are 13 residues in the CDR3. V gave up 4 bases and J gave up 3 bases; unmatched junction bases: 1. CDR1 and CDR2 (germline): LGHNA, YNFKEQ. The CDR3 DNA follows: TGTGCCAGCAGCCCTAGCGGGGTCTACGAGCAGTACTTC. It yields the protein CASSPSGVYEQYF.

This chain joins TRBV28 and TRBJ2-2, with TRBD1 matching over 11 bases. Losses at the gene ends were 4 bases for V and 6 bases for J; bases not matched to a gene: 1. The V gene's germline CDR1 is MDHEN and CDR2 SYDVKM. This CDR3 region has 14 residues. The CDR3 loop reads CASSWTGGPGELFF. CDR3 coding DNA: TGTGCCAGCAGTTGGACAGGGGGCCCCGGGGAGCTGTTTTTT.

The chain couples TRBV27 to TRBJ2-1; D gene unclear. Per germline, CDR1 MNHEY and CDR2 SMNVEV (reference sequence). The CDR3 is 14 residues long. With 1 base removed from V and 4 bases from J, the gap between germline ends came to 8 bases. The CDR3 region is CASSLWQEYNEQFF. CDR3 nucleotides: TGTGCCAGCAGTTTATGGCAGGAGTACAATGAGCAGTTCTTC.

The rearrangement links TRBV10-3 to TRBJ1-2, with D unclear. The germline V gene has CDR1 ENHRY and CDR2 SYGVKD. Trimming took 3 bases from V and 3 from J, leaving 11 bases between them. CDR3 size: 14 residues. The CDR3 DNA reads as TGTGCCATCAGTGAACCCAGGAACGACTATGGCTACACCTTC. This codes for CAISEPRNDYGYTF.

V gene TRBV9 combines with J gene TRBJ2-5; a weak D match, TRBD1 (5 bases). The CDR3 contains 16 residues. Germline CDR1 is SGDLS and CDR2 is YYNGEE. V was trimmed by 0 bases and J by 4 bases, leaving 16 bases between them. CDR3 loop: CASSVVGAGPGETQYF. For the CDR3, the DNA is TGTGCCAGCAGCGTAGTTGGGGCAGGCCCAGGAGAGACCCAGTACTTC.

This clone has just one count. This chain joins TRBV5-4 and TRBJ2-7; D is perhaps TRBD1 or TRBD2 (5 bases each). In germline, CDR1 is SGHNT, CDR2 YYREEE (reference sequence). Trimming took 0 bases from V and 4 from J, leaving 8 bases between them. The CDR3 consists of 13 residues. This CDR3 is CASSLGGEYEQYF. As DNA, the CDR3 is TGTGCCAGCAGCTTGGGAGGGGAGTACGAGCAGTACTTC.

This clone is a singleton in its sample. The rearrangement joins TRBV15 to TRBJ2-7; D is perhaps TRBD1 (6 bases). CDR1 is LNHNV, CDR2 YYDKDF, per germline (reference sequence). This CDR3 comprises 16 residues. Trimming took 0 bases from V and 3 from J, leaving 15 bases between them. The CDR3 loop reads CATSRDLQGTFYEQYF. The CDR3 DNA reads TGTGCCACCAGCAGAGATCTGCAGGGGACGTTCTACGAGCAGTACTTC.

The rearrangement uses TRBV6-5 and TRBJ1-3; the D is unclear. The CDR3 runs 14 residues. V was clipped by 2 bases and J by 4 bases, with 9 bases between them. Germline assignment: CDR1 MNHEY and CDR2 SVGAGI. The CDR3 is CASSYGGSGNTIYF. CDR3 sequence (DNA): TGTGCCAGCAGTTACGGCGGCTCGGGAAACACCATATATTTT.

The gene calls are TRBV7-2 and TRBJ2-7; either TRBD1 or TRBD2 may supply D (6 bases each). The CDR3 length is 16 residues. Germline V lookup: CDR1 SGHTA, CDR2 FQGNSA. Trimming took off 8 bases at V and 2 bases at J, with 22 bases between the two ends. The CDR3 loop reads CASARWGAPSAYEQYF. In nucleotides, the CDR3 is TGTGCCAGCGCCCGGTGGGGGGCCCCCTCCGCCTACGAGCAGTACTTC.

The rearrangement links TRBV5-6 to TRBJ2-7; D perhaps matches TRBD1 (5 bases). The CDR3 contains 15 residues. V lost 6 bases and J 0 bases, leaving 16 bases between the germline ends. Germline assignment: CDR1 SGHDT and CDR2 YYEEEE. CDR3 sequence: CASIPPDSYSYEQYF. CDR3 bases: TGTGCCAGCATCCCCCCCGACAGCTACTCCTACGAGCAGTACTTC. The whole variable domain, filled in from reference TRBV5-6 and TRBJ2-7, reads DAGVTQSPTHLIKTRGQQVTLRCSPKSGHDTVSWYQQALGQGPQFIFQYYEEEERQRGNFPDRFSGHQFPNYSSELNVNALLLGDSALYLCASIPPDSYSYEQYFGPGTRLTVT.

The chain combines TRBV9 with TRBJ2-1, with no clear D. The V and J ends lost 0 bases and 7 bases respectively, with 14 bases between them. This CDR3 comprises 15 residues. Germline V gene lookup returns CDR1 SGDLS and CDR2 YYNGEE. The CDR3 coding sequence is TGTGCCAGCAGCGTAGTTAGTGCTCACTGGAATGAGCAGTTCTTC. Its protein is CASSVVSAHWNEQFF.

The chain recombines TRBV7-9 with TRBJ1-1; no reliable D call. Deletions cut 2 bases from V and 1 base from J, with 5 bases between. Germline CDR1 and CDR2: SEHNR and FQNEAQ (reference sequence). The CDR3 loop spans 13 amino acids. CDR3 residues: CASSLSGNTEAFF. CDR3 DNA: TGTGCCAGCAGCTTATCGGGGAACACTGAAGCTTTCTTT.

In the case of this clone: Distinct nucleotide sequences in the sample also encode this CDR3. The rearrangement links TRBV19 to TRBJ1-1; a possible D gene is TRBD1 (5 bases). This CDR3 is 13 amino acids long. Trimming pared 5 bases from V and 4 bases from J, leaving 11 bases between. Germline CDR1 LNHDA, CDR2 SQIVND (reference sequence). The CDR3 region is CASSPGLGTEAFF. CDR3 bases: TGTGCCAGTAGTCCGGGACTGGGCACTGAAGCTTTCTTT.

This sequence joins TRBV27 and TRBJ1-2, with a possible D match to TRBD1 (6 bases). The germline V gene has CDR1 MNHEY and CDR2 SMNVEV (reference sequence). The V end was cut by 3 bases, the J end by 5 bases, with 19 bases between. CDR3 length: 16 residues. The CDR3, as DNA: TGTGCCAGCAGTTTGGGAGGGGGGGTTCTCCATTATGGCTACACCTTC. Translating gives CASSLGGGVLHYGYTF.

This clone appeared once. The chain links TRBV28 to TRBJ1-5; D is perhaps TRBD1 (6 bases). CDR1 is MDHEN, CDR2 SYDVKM, per germline. The CDR3 loop spans 14 amino acids. With 5 bases removed from V and 0 bases from J, the gap between germline ends came to 8 bases. CDR3: CASSGQSSNQPQHF. In DNA, the CDR3 is TGTGCCAGCAGTGGACAGTCTAGCAATCAGCCCCAGCATTTT.

The V and J genes are TRBV27 and TRBJ2-3; TRBD2 matches 10 bases. V lost 5 bases and J lost 1; bases outside the gene matches: 9. This CDR3 is 17 amino acids long. Germline CDR1 is MNHEY and CDR2 is SMNVEV (reference sequence). CDR3 amino acids: CASSLASLAGGTDTQYF. CDR3 bases: TGTGCCAGCAGTCTCGCATCCCTAGCGGGGGGCACAGATACGCAGTATTTT.

The chain combines TRBV9 with TRBJ1-2; maybe TRBD1 (6 bases). The ends were cut back, 3 bases at V and 4 bases at J, with 10 bases in the middle. CDR1 is SGDLS and CDR2 is YYNGEE in the germline V gene. The CDR3 totals 13 residues. CDR3 loop: CASSAQGSYGYTF. Written as DNA, the CDR3 is TGTGCCAGCAGCGCACAGGGTAGCTATGGCTACACCTTC.

The chain joins TRBV4-3 to TRBJ2-2; 11 bases are shared with TRBD2. Germline V gene lookup returns CDR1 LGHNA and CDR2 YSLEER. The CDR3 totals 18 residues. V gave up 0 bases and J gave up 2 bases; unmatched junction bases: 5. CDR3 protein: CASSQDKRLAGNTGELFF. The CDR3 DNA reads TGCGCCAGCAGCCAAGATAAGCGACTAGCGGGAAACACCGGGGAGCTGTTTTTT.

The CDR3 spells CASSISDYSGNTIYF. CDR3 nucleotides: TGTGCCAGTAGTATAAGCGACTACTCTGGAAACACCATATATTTT. This chain uses TRBV19 with TRBJ1-3; D is uncertain. V was trimmed by 2 bases and J by 0 bases, leaving 8 bases between them. Germline lookup yields CDR1 LNHDA and CDR2 SQIVND (reference sequence). This CDR3 is 15 amino acids long.

J is TRBJ1-4 and V is TRBV4-3; no clear D. This CDR3 has 16 amino acids. Between the trimmed V and J ends, which lost 5 bases and 5 bases, there was a span of 18 bases. The germline CDR1 and CDR2 sequences are LGHNA and YSLEER. This CDR3 is CASSIESASRNEKLFF. CDR3 DNA sequence: TGCGCCAGCAGCATCGAATCGGCCAGCAGGAATGAAAAACTGTTTTTT.

This chain links TRBV5-1 with TRBJ2-1, with TRBD2 matching over 8 bases. Germline V gene lookup returns CDR1 SGHRS and CDR2 YFSETQ. The CDR3 is 15 residues long. The V gene end was trimmed by 0 bases and the J gene end by 4 bases; junction bases not matched to a gene: 3. DNA of the CDR3: TGCGCCAGCAGCTTGGCAGCGGGGGTATACAATGAGCAGTTCTTC. This encodes CASSLAAGVYNEQFF.

V gene TRBV28 combines with J gene TRBJ2-1; 10 bases are shared with TRBD2. CDR1 is MDHEN, CDR2 SYDVKM, per germline. The CDR3 is 15 residues long. V was pared by 4 bases and J by 5 bases, with 5 bases of the junction left unmatched. The CDR3 spells CASSSSGRAHNEQFF. The DNA of the CDR3 is TGTGCCAGCAGTTCAAGCGGGAGGGCTCACAATGAGCAGTTCTTC.

The chain recombines TRBV9 with TRBJ2-7; 9 nucleotides line up with TRBD1. This CDR3 has 14 residues. V was pared by 3 bases and J by 5 bases, with 6 bases of the junction left unmatched. CDR1 is SGDLS, CDR2 YYNGEE, per germline. CDR3 nucleotide sequence: TGTGCCAGCAGCGCGACAGGGGGTGTGAACGAGCAGTACTTC. Encoded protein: CASSATGGVNEQYF.